Below, 6 T cell receptor beta chains from the same sample are listed, as sequenced in a study of T cell responses to AZD1222 COVID-19 vaccine. Repertoires were generated with immunoSEQ multiplex PCR, while TCRdb's copy carries only in-frame clones and drops some. The sample has around 120,000 clones, 92% seen once. Sequenced material: peripheral blood, taken on day 0 of AZD1222 vaccination. The receptors shown here come from an adult in good health.

CDR3 sequence: CSVDHSGSANEQFF. CDR3 bases: TGCAGCGTTGATCATAGCGGGAGCGCCAATGAGCAGTTCTTC. The V and J genes are TRBV29-1 and TRBJ2-1; 9 nucleotides align to TRBD2. The length of the CDR3 is 14 residues. Germline V gene data show CDR1 as SQVTM and CDR2 as ANQGSEA. Trimming cost V 3 bases and J 6 bases; bases outside gene matches: 6.

V and J are TRBV9 and TRBJ1-5; no clear D gene. This CDR3 comprises 15 residues. Germline CDR1 is SGDLS and CDR2 is YYNGEE. V shed 0 bases and J shed 2 bases, with 9 bases lying between them. The CDR3, as DNA: TGTGCCAGCAGCGTAGGGGCTTGGGGCAATCAGCCCCAGCATTTT. This codes for CASSVGAWGNQPQHF.

This chain joins TRBV27 and TRBJ2-1; 10 bases match TRBD1. Germline loops: CDR1 MNHEY, CDR2 SMNVEV (reference sequence). The CDR3 sequence is 15 residues long. J lost 4 bases, V lost 5 bases, and 5 bases had no gene match. The CDR3 region has the DNA TGTGCCAGCAGTCCCGGGACAGGGGAGTACAATGAGCAGTTCTTC. It translates to CASSPGTGEYNEQFF.

The genes are TRBV29-1 and TRBJ2-1, with TRBD2 matching 14 bases. The V and J ends lost 1 base and 0 bases, in that order; junction bases with no gene match: 8. There are 19 residues in the CDR3. Germline CDR1 is SQVTM and CDR2 is ANQGSEA. The CDR3 reads CSVEGLAGGKTSSYNEQFF. The DNA of the CDR3 is TGCAGCGTTGAAGGACTAGCGGGGGGGAAAACCAGCTCCTACAATGAGCAGTTCTTC.

The J gene is TRBJ1-2, the V gene TRBV5-1, with 11 positions matching TRBD1. Germline loops: CDR1 SGHRS, CDR2 YFSETQ. The CDR3 sequence is 15 residues long. J was trimmed by 7 bases and V by 4 bases; bases with no gene match: 9. Here the CDR3 DNA reads TGCGCCAGCAGCCTCGGACAGGGGGCCGTTGGTGGCTACACCTTC. It yields the protein CASSLGQGAVGGYTF. Looking up the rest from reference TRBV5-1 and TRBJ1-2 gives the full variable domain: KAGVTQTPRYLIKTRGQQVTLSCSPISGHRSVSWYQQTPGQGLQFLFEYFSETQRNKGNFPGRFSGRQFSNSRSEMNVSTLELGDSALYLCASSLGQGAVGGYTFGSGTRLTVV.

This clone has a single count. The CDR3 region is CATSDSSGTAIYTGELFF. In DNA, the CDR3 is TGTGCCACCAGTGATTCTTCCGGGACAGCAATCTACACCGGGGAGCTGTTTTTT. V gene TRBV24-1 combines with J gene TRBJ2-2, with 7 bases aligning to TRBD1. Trimming took 2 bases from V and 3 from J; bases not matched to a gene: 11. This CDR3 has 18 amino acids. In germline, CDR1 is KGHDR, CDR2 SFDVKD.